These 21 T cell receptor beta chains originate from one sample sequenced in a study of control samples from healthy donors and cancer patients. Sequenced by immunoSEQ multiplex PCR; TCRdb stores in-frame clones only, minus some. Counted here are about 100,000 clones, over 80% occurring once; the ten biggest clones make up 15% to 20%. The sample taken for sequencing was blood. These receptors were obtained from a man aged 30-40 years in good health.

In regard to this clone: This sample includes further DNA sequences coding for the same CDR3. The chain's CDR3 is CASSEVGGGNQPQHF. The CDR3 coding sequence is TGTGCCAGCAGTGAAGTCGGCGGGGGGAATCAGCCCCAGCATTTT. V is TRBV6-1 and J is TRBJ1-5; tentatively, D is TRBD1 (5 bases). Germline V gene data show CDR1 as MNHNS and CDR2 as SASEGT. Between the trimmed V and J ends, which lost 1 base and 4 bases, there was a span of 11 bases. The CDR3 contains 15 residues.

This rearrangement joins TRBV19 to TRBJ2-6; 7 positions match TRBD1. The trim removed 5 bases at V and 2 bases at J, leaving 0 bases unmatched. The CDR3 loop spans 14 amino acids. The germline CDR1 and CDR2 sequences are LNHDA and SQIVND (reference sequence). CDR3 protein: CASSQGAGANVLTF. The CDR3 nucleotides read TGTGCCAGTAGTCAGGGGGCTGGGGCCAACGTCCTGACTTTC.

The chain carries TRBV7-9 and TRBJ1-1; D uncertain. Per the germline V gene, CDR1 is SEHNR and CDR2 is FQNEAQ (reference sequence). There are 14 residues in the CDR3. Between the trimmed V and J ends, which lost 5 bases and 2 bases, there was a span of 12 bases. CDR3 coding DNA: TGTGCCAGCAGCCCTCCCCGAAGCAACACTGAAGCTTTCTTT. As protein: CASSPPRSNTEAFF.

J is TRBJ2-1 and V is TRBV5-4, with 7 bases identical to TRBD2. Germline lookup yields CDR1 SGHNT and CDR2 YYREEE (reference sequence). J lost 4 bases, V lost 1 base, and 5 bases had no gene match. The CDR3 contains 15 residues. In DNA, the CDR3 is TGTGCCAGCAGCTTGTACGGGGGGAAGTACAATGAGCAGTTCTTC. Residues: CASSLYGGKYNEQFF.

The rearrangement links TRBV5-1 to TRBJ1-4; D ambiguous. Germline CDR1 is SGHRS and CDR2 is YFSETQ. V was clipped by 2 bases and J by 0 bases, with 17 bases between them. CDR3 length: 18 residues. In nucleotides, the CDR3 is TGCGCCAGCAGCTTCAGCGTAGCCACCGGCGCAACTAATGAAAAACTGTTTTTT. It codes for CASSFSVATGATNEKLFF.

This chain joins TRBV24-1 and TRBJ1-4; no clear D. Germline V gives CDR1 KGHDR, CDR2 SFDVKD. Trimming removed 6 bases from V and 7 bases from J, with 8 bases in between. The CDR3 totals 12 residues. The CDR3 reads CATSLQGEKLFF. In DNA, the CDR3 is TGTGCCACCAGTCTCCAAGGTGAAAAACTGTTTTTT.

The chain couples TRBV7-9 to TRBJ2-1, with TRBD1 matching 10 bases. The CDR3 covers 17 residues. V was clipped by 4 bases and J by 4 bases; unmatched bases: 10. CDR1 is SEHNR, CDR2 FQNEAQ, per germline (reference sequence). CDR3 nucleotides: TGTGCCAGCAGCTCGACAGGGGGCTCCAGCTATTACAATGAGCAGTTCTTC. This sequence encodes CASSSTGGSSYYNEQFF.

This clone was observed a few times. CDR3 loop: CASSLGGGSTDTQYF. The CDR3 DNA sequence: TGTGCCAGCAGTTTGGGGGGGGGCAGTACAGATACGCAGTATTTT. The chain recombines TRBV6-5 with TRBJ2-3; a weak D match, TRBD2 (7 bases). Germline lookup yields CDR1 MNHEY and CDR2 SVGAGI. This CDR3 is 15 amino acids long. Between the trimmed V and J ends, which lost 4 bases and 3 bases, there was a span of 14 bases.

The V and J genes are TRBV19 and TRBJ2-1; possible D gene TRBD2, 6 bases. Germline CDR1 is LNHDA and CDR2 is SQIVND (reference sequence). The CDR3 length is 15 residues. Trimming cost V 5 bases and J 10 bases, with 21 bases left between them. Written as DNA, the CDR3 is TGTGCCAGTAGTCTCTCGGGTGCGGGGTACGGCGAGCAGTTCTTC. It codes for CASSLSGAGYGEQFF.

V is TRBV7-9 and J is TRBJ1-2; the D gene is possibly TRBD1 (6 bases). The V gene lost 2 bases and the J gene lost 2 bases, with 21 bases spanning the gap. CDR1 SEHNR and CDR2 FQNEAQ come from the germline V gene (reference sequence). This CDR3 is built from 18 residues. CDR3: CASSLRMGGLALNYGYTF. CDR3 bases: TGTGCCAGCAGCTTAAGGATGGGGGGCTTGGCCCTGAACTATGGCTACACCTTC.

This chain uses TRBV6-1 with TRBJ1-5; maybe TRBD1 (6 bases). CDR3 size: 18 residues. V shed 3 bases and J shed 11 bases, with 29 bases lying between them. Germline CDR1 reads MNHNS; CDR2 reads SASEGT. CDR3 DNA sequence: TGTGCCAGCAGTGAGTCGGGCATTACCCCCAGGACAGTTCGGGCCCAGCATTTT. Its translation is CASSESGITPRTVRAQHF.

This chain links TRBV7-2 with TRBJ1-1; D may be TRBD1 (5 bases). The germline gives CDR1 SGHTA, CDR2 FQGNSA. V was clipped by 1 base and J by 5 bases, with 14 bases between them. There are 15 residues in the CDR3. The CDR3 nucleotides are TGTGCCAGCAGCTTAGTACGGGGCGATTGGACTGAAGCTTTCTTT. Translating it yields CASSLVRGDWTEAFF.

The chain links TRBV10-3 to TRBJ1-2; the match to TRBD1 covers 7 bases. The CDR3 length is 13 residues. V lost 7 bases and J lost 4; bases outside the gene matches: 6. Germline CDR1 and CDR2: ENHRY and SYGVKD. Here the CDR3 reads CAITEGQSYGYTF. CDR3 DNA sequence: TGTGCCATCACCGAGGGACAGAGCTATGGCTACACCTTC.

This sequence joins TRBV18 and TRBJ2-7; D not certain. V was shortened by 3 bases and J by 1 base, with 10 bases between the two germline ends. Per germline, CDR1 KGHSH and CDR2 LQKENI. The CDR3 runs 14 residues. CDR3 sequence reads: CASSPTTESYEQYF. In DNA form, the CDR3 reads TGTGCCAGCTCACCCACGACCGAGTCCTACGAGCAGTACTTC.

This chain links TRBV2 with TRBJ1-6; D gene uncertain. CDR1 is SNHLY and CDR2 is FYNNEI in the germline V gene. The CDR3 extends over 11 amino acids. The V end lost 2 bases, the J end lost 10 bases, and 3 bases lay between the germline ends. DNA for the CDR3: TGTGCCAGCAGTGAAAGGTCACCCCTCCACTTT. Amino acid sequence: CASSERSPLHF.

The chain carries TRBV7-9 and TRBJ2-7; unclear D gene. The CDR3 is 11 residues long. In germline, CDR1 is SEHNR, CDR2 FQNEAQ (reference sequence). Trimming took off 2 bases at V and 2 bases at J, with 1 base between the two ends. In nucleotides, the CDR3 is TGTGCCAGCAGCTTAACCTACGAGCAGTACTTC. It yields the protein CASSLTYEQYF.

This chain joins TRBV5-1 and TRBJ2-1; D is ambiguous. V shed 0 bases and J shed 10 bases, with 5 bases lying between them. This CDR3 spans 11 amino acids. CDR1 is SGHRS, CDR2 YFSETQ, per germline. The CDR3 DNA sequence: TGCGCCAGCAGCTTGGCCGTAGAGCAGTTCTTC. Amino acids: CASSLAVEQFF.

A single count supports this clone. Written as DNA, the CDR3 is TGTGCCAGCAGCCAAGTACCCCTATTCTCTGGAAACACCATATATTTT. Protein product: CASSQVPLFSGNTIYF. The rearrangement links TRBV3-1 (or the pseudogene TRBV3-2) to TRBJ1-3; D ambiguous. Per germline, CDR1 LGHDT and CDR2 YNNKEL (reference sequence). The CDR3 consists of 16 residues. V was clipped by 1 base and J by 0 bases, with 10 bases between them.

CDR3 amino acids: CSARQTTEAFF. CDR3 DNA: TGCAGTGCTAGACAGACTACTGAAGCTTTCTTT. This chain links TRBV20-1 with TRBJ1-1; D unresolved. V was pared by 2 bases and J by 5 bases, with 6 bases between. Germline CDR1 is DFQATT and CDR2 is SNEGSKA (reference sequence). This CDR3 comprises 11 residues.

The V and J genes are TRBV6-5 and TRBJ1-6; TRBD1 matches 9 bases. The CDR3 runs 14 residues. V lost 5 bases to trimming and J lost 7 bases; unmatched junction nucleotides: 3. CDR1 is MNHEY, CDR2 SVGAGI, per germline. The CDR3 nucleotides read TGTGCCAGCAGTCCCGACAGGGGGAATTCACCCCTCCACTTT. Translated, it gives CASSPDRGNSPLHF.

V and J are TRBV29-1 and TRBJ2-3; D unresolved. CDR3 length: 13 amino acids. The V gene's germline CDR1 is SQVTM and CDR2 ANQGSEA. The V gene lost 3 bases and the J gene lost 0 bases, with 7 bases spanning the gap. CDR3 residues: CSVDSLSTDTQYF. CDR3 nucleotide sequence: TGCAGCGTTGACTCGCTAAGCACAGATACGCAGTATTTT.